The next 8 T cell receptor beta chains were all read from a single sample in a study of blood T cell repertoires in COVID-19. Here immunoSEQ multiplex PCR was the method, and the copy in TCRdb shows in-frame clones only, minus some. Here the sample spans approximately 200,000 clones, about 86% being singletons. Sample: PBMCs or T cells enriched from blood (not recorded which). These TCRs come from a man aged 35-49 years who had recovered from COVID-19.

This clone was detected a few times. The chain recombines TRBV30 with TRBJ2-3, with TRBD2 identical over 9 bases. The germline V gene encodes CDR1 GTSNPN and CDR2 SVGIG (reference sequence). J gave up 5 bases and V 5 bases, and 5 bases lay outside the gene matches. This CDR3 region has 13 residues. The CDR3 reads CAWGLAGKDTQYF. The CDR3 DNA reads as TGTGCCTGGGGGCTAGCGGGGAAAGATACGCAGTATTTT.

This chain links TRBV9 with TRBJ1-5; possible D gene TRBD1, 6 bases. V was cut by 3 bases and J by 5 bases, with 15 bases left in between. CDR1 is SGDLS, CDR2 YYNGEE, per germline. CDR3 length equals 15 residues. Written as DNA, the CDR3 is TGTGCCAGCAGCGAATCTGGTGACAGGTATCAGCCCCAGCATTTT. This codes for CASSESGDRYQPQHF.

The chain is built from TRBV19 and TRBJ1-6; perhaps TRBD1 as D (5 bases). V dropped 3 bases and J dropped 9 bases, with 12 bases sitting between them. Germline V gene lookup returns CDR1 LNHDA and CDR2 SQIVND (reference sequence). The CDR3 runs 14 residues. CDR3 loop: CASSIHGGSSPLHF. DNA for the CDR3: TGTGCCAGTAGTATCCACGGGGGGAGTTCACCCCTCCACTTT.

The V and J genes are TRBV19 and TRBJ1-1, with D possibly TRBD1 on 6 matching bases. Germline CDR1 LNHDA, CDR2 SQIVND (reference sequence). The V end lost 4 bases, the J end lost 4 bases, and 28 bases lay between the germline ends. This CDR3 has 19 residues. The CDR3 nucleotides are TGTGCCAGTAGTAGTCAGGGGAGATCTAGGTATAATCTTGGCACTGAAGCTTTCTTT. Encoded protein: CASSSQGRSRYNLGTEAFF. The full variable domain, rest sourced from reference TRBV19 and TRBJ1-1, is DGGITQSPKYLFRKEGQNVTLSCEQNLNHDAMYWYRQDPGQGLRLIYYSQIVNDFQKGDIAEGYSVSREKKESFPLTVTSAQKNPTAFYLCASSSQGRSRYNLGTEAFFGQGTRLTVV.

The chain uses TRBV18 and TRBJ1-4, with 11 bases that match TRBD1. Germline CDR1 and CDR2: KGHSH and LQKENI. V was pared by 5 bases and J by 6 bases, with 8 bases of the junction left unmatched. The CDR3 covers 16 residues. In DNA form, the CDR3 reads TGTGCCAGCTCAGAAAGGACAGGGGGCGCGGATGAAAAACTGTTTTTT. Its protein product is CASSERTGGADEKLFF. Full variable domain (rest looked up from reference TRBV18 and TRBJ1-4): NAGVMQNPRHLVRRRGQEARLRCSPMKGHSHVYWYRQLPEEGLKFMVYLQKENIIDESGMPKERFSAEFPKEGPSILRIQQVVRGDSAAYFCASSERTGGADEKLFFGSGTQLSVL.

The chain recombines TRBV7-3 with TRBJ2-7; 8 bases are shared with TRBD2. Trimming took 5 bases from V and 0 from J; bases not matched to a gene: 9. The CDR3 length is 16 residues. Germline V gene data show CDR1 as SGHTA and CDR2 as FQGTGA. The CDR3 reads CASSPNGGDSSYEQYF. The CDR3 region has the DNA TGTGCCAGCAGCCCCAACGGGGGGGATTCCTCCTACGAGCAGTACTTC.

This clone was counted only a few times. This chain uses TRBV7-9 with TRBJ1-4; the D is unclear. The germline V and J ends were trimmed by 3 bases and 7 bases, with 12 bases remaining between them. In germline, CDR1 is SEHNR, CDR2 FQNEAQ (reference sequence). The length of the CDR3 is 14 residues. CDR3 sequence reads: CASSFDGAAEKLFF. CDR3 bases: TGTGCCAGCAGCTTTGACGGAGCGGCTGAAAAACTGTTTTTT.

The CDR3: CASSPRTGTGNEQFF. The DNA for the CDR3 is TGTGCCAGCTCACCCCGGACAGGGACGGGCAATGAGCAGTTCTTC. The J gene is TRBJ2-1, the V gene TRBV18; 8 positions agree with TRBD1. With 3 bases clipped from V and 6 bases from J, the junction kept 7 bases outside the gene matches. The CDR3 loop spans 15 amino acids. Germline CDR1 KGHSH, CDR2 LQKENI.